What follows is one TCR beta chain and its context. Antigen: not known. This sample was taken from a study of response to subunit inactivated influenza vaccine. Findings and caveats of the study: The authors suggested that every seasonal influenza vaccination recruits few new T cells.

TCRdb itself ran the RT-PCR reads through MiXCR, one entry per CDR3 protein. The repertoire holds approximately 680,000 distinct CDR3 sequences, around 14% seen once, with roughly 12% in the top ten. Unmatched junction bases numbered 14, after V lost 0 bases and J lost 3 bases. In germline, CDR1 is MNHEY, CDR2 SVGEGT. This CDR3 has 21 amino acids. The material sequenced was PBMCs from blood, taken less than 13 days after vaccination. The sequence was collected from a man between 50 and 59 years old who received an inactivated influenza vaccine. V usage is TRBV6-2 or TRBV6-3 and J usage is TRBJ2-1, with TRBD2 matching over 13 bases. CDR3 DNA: TGTGCCAGCAGTTACTCGATGGGGATAACCGGGACTAGCGGGAACTACAATGAGCAGTTCTTC. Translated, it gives CASSYSMGITGTSGNYNEQFF.